This T cell receptor beta chain originates from a study of T cell responses to AZD1222 COVID-19 vaccine. Whole-study context: Second-dose groups at about 4 or about 12 weeks were pooled.

Comment on this clone: Its antigen is not identified.

Findings and limits, study-wide: AZD1222 recipients seropositive at baseline numbered only 6 or 7. Donors, mostly white British, included more females; clonal diversity was possibly underestimated. Spike as a whole was targeted by vaccine-associated CD4 TCRs, dominant at 160-218 and 743-854.

Clones were sequenced by immunoSEQ multiplex PCR, and TCRdb holds only the in-frame ones, with some missing. Among about 110,000 clones, 85% to 90% were seen once, and the ten largest hold about 4.5%. V was clipped by 0 bases and J by 4 bases, with 7 bases between them. In germline, CDR1 is KGHSH, CDR2 LQKENI. The CDR3 spans 13 residues. Sequenced material: peripheral blood, taken on day 0 of AZD1222 vaccination. The receptor was derived from an adult in good health. The chain couples TRBV18 to TRBJ2-7; the D is unclear. The CDR3 DNA is TGTGCCAGCTCACCACCGTCAGGTTACGAGCAGTACTTC. This gives the protein CASSPPSGYEQYF.